This T cell receptor (beta chain) was sequenced during a study of T cell responses to AZD1222 COVID-19 vaccine. TCRdb's table, derived via immunoSEQ multiplex PCR, lists solely in-frame clones and lacks some. In the table there are just over 80,000 clones, 75% to 90% of which are singletons. Study observations and caveats: The donors showed a predominance of white British ancestry and of females, with possible underestimation of clonal diversity. The study reported that nearly half of spike-specific TCRs target unmutated variant regions.

The sample holds a few counts of this clone. Antigen: not known. At one of its ends the junction is not consistent with the germline gene, which may arise from a read error. The CDR3 length is 13 residues. The germline V gene encodes CDR1 SSHAT and CDR2 FNYEAQ (reference sequence). The material was peripheral blood, obtained on day 0 of AZD1222 vaccination. The rearrangement joins TRBV7-7 to TRBJ2-5; the D is unclear. This receptor was obtained from an adult in good health. The CDR3 reads CASSLGSQETQYF. The CDR3 DNA sequence: TGTGCTAGCAGCCTCGGGTCCCAAGAGACCCAGTACTTC.